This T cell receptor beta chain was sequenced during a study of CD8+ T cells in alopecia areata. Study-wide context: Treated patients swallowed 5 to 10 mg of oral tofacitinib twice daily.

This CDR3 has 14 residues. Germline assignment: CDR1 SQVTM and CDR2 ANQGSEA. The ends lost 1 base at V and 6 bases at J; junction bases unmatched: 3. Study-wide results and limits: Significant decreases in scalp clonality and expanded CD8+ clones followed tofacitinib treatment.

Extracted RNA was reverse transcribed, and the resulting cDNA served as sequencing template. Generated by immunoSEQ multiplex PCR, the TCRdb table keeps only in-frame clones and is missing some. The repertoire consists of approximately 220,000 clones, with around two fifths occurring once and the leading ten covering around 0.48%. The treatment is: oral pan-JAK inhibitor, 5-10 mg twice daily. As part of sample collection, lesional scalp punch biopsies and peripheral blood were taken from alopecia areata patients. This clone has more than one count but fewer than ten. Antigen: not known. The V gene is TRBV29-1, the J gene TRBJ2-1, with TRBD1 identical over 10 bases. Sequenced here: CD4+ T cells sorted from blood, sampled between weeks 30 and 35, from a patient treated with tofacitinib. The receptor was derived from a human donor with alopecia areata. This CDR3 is CSVEGRTGGNEQFF. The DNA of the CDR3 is TGCAGCGTTGAAGGACGGACAGGGGGCAATGAGCAGTTCTTC.